One sample yielded the 17 T cell receptor beta chains listed below, sequenced in a study of human T cells and chemical hapten exposure. Time point indicated: patch test 1, 2 weeks after DPC sensitization. Treatment noted: therapeutic diphenylcyclopropenone sensitization with weekly scalp DPC. TCRdb reprocessed the RACE reads via MiXCR and lists one record per CDR3 protein. The sample holds approximately 400,000 distinct CDR3 sequences, nearly 5% seen once. Sequencing was performed on whole blood, taken in connection with sensitization to the hapten diphenylcyclopropenone (DPC). The source of these receptors is a woman aged 45 to 65 with alopecia areata. Some clones in this sample may be carry-over from other donors' samples.

The chain is built from TRBV6-5 and TRBJ1-5; TRBD1 might be the D (6 bases). Germline values: CDR1 MNHEY, CDR2 SVGAGI. CDR3 size: 14 residues. Trimming removed 4 bases from V and 7 bases from J, with 14 bases in between. CDR3 nucleotide sequence: TGTGCCAGCAGTTCCTACAGGGTGGACCAGCCCCAGCATTTT. It specifies CASSSYRVDQPQHF.

The table lists this clonotype with many counts. J is TRBJ1-1 and V is TRBV9, with TRBD1 as a possible D gene (5 bases). V lost 0 bases, J lost 0 bases, and 9 bases lay in between. Germline V gene data show CDR1 as SGDLS and CDR2 as YYNGEE. There are 15 residues in the CDR3. CDR3 region: CASSVEIGVNTEAFF. CDR3 coding DNA: TGTGCCAGCAGCGTAGAAATAGGGGTGAACACTGAAGCTTTCTTT.

The CDR3 spells CASSFKGSGYQPQHF. The CDR3 nucleotides read TGTGCCAGCAGTTTTAAGGGGTCAGGTTATCAGCCCCAGCATTTT. This chain joins TRBV28 and TRBJ1-5; possible D gene TRBD1, 5 bases. Looked up from germline, CDR1 is MDHEN and CDR2 is SYDVKM. This CDR3 comprises 15 residues. V dropped 3 bases and J dropped 5 bases, with 14 bases sitting between them.

This clonotype was detected ten times or more. The rearrangement uses TRBV7-2 and TRBJ1-5; D is unresolved. The length of the CDR3 is 13 residues. Germline V gene data show CDR1 as SGHTA and CDR2 as FQGNSA. The ends were cut back, 4 bases at V and 2 bases at J, with 6 bases in the middle. The CDR3 loop is CASSSQRNQPQHF. CDR3 coding DNA: TGTGCCAGCAGCTCACAGCGCAATCAGCCCCAGCATTTT.

This clonotype came up many times. The CDR3 is CASLTTGFNEQFF. CDR3 nucleotide sequence: TGTGCCAGCCTCACCACAGGGTTCAATGAGCAGTTCTTC. The chain has TRBV6-1 and TRBJ2-1, with a weak D call TRBD1 (6 bases). The CDR3 has 13 residues. Germline-derived CDR1 and CDR2 are MNHNS and SASEGT. V was pared by 8 bases and J by 6 bases, with 14 bases between.

This clonotype was recorded a few times. The chain is built from TRBV27 and TRBJ2-1; unclear D gene. The V and J ends lost 5 bases and 6 bases respectively, with 11 bases between them. The germline V gene has CDR1 MNHEY and CDR2 SMNVEV (reference sequence). The CDR3 has 13 amino acids. The CDR3 sequence is CASSPRGPNEQFF. CDR3 in DNA: TGTGCCAGCAGTCCACGCGGCCCCAATGAGCAGTTCTTC.

Many counts were recorded for this clonotype. This chain connects TRBV12-3 or TRBV12-4 to TRBJ1-4; 8 nucleotides agree with TRBD1. The J segment lost 7 bases and the V segment lost 5 bases, leaving 9 bases of the junction unmatched. The length of the CDR3 is 15 residues. This CDR3 reads CASSTRQGYGEKLFF. CDR3 in DNA: TGTGCCAGCAGTACCAGACAGGGGTACGGTGAAAAACTGTTTTTT.

In its sample, this clonotype was seen many times. J is TRBJ2-1 and V is TRBV6-5; the match to TRBD1 covers 9 bases. The CDR3 length is 17 residues. V shed 5 bases and J 8 bases; nucleotides not matched to a gene: 16. The germline CDR1 and CDR2 sequences are MNHEY and SVGAGI. As DNA, the CDR3 is TGTGCCAGCAGTAGAATTTCCGGGACAGGGAAGGGGGATGAGCAGTTCTTC. Protein product: CASSRISGTGKGDEQFF.

This clonotype was counted only a few times. The V and J genes are TRBV5-5 and TRBJ2-7, with D unclear. Deletions cut 0 bases from V and 2 bases from J, with 9 bases between. The CDR3 is 14 residues long. The V gene's germline CDR1 is SGHKS and CDR2 YYEKEE (reference sequence). DNA for the CDR3: TGTGCCAGCAGCTTGGCCTTTGGAGCCTACGAGCAGTACTTC. It codes for CASSLAFGAYEQYF.

This chain links TRBV6-1 with TRBJ1-4; D may be TRBD1 (5 bases). Trimming shortened V by 4 bases and J by 7 bases, and 10 bases separated the two germline ends. The CDR3 totals 13 residues. Germline values: CDR1 MNHNS, CDR2 SASEGT. In DNA, the CDR3 is TGTGCCAGCAGTGCCGGGACGGCTGAAAAACTGTTTTTT. It translates to CASSAGTAEKLFF.

The genes are TRBV6-2 or TRBV6-3 and TRBJ1-5; D may be TRBD1 (6 bases). The CDR3 is made up of 14 amino acids. V shed 6 bases and J shed 10 bases, with 19 bases lying between them. The germline gives CDR1 MNHEY, CDR2 SVGEGT. The CDR3 DNA follows: TGTGCCAGCAGACGGACAGTGGGTTTTGAACCCCAGCATTTT. Amino acids: CASRRTVGFEPQHF.

This clonotype showed up just a few times. The chain couples TRBV29-1 to TRBJ2-1, with a weak D call TRBD2 (6 bases). The length of the CDR3 is 15 residues. V lost 5 bases and J 3 bases, leaving 17 bases between the germline ends. CDR1 is SQVTM and CDR2 is ANQGSEA in the germline V gene. CDR3 residues: CSVLPAEGLYNEQFF. In DNA, the CDR3 is TGCAGCGTTCTCCCAGCGGAGGGCCTCTACAATGAGCAGTTCTTC.

This clonotype showed up just a few times. The chain recombines TRBV5-1 with TRBJ2-1, with TRBD1 matching over 9 bases. The CDR3 length is 15 residues. J was trimmed by 10 bases and V by 0 bases; bases with no gene match: 8. Germline V gives CDR1 SGHRS, CDR2 YFSETQ. For the CDR3, the DNA is TGCGCCAGCAGCTTGGAATCCCTAGGACAGGGGGAGCAGTTCTTC. It is translated as CASSLESLGQGEQFF.

This clonotype was seen a handful of times. This chain uses TRBV2 with TRBJ2-3; 10 nucleotides agree with TRBD2. Trimming took 3 bases from V and 6 from J; bases not matched to a gene: 9. The CDR3 is 16 amino acids. Germline CDR1 SNHLY, CDR2 FYNNEI. The DNA for the CDR3 is TGTGCCAGCAGTGATAAGCTAGCGGGAGTTAAGGATACGCAGTATTTT. Encoded protein: CASSDKLAGVKDTQYF.

The chain carries TRBV7-2 and TRBJ1-6; TRBD1 might be the D (6 bases). Trimming left V 6 bases short and J 5 bases short, with 14 bases between. Germline values: CDR1 SGHTA, CDR2 FQGNSA. The CDR3 totals 15 residues. Here the CDR3 reads CASSIQGLDNSPLHF. Here the CDR3 DNA reads TGTGCCAGCAGTATACAGGGCTTAGATAATTCACCCCTCCACTTT.

This clonotype showed up many times. This rearrangement joins TRBV12-3 or TRBV12-4 to TRBJ2-1; D remains ambiguous. V was shortened by 3 bases and J by 12 bases, with 9 bases between the two germline ends. CDR3 length: 11 amino acids. The CDR3 sequence: CASSFRSVQFF. The CDR3 DNA reads TGTGCCAGCAGTTTTAGATCGGTGCAGTTCTTC.

The chain is built from TRBV2 and TRBJ1-5, with D uncertain. The CDR3 is 13 amino acids. The germline gives CDR1 SNHLY, CDR2 FYNNEI. Trimming left V 6 bases short and J 3 bases short, with 9 bases between. DNA for the CDR3: TGTGCCAGCAGGGTCTCCCTCAATCAGCCCCAGCATTTT. It yields the protein CASRVSLNQPQHF. The full variable domain, completed using reference TRBV2 and TRBJ1-5, is EPEVTQTPSHQVTQMGQEVILRCVPISNHLYFYWYRQILGQKVEFLVSFYNNEISEKSEIFDDQFSVERPDGSNFTLKIRSTKLEDSAMYFCASRVSLNQPQHFGDGTRLSIL.